This T cell receptor (beta chain) was sequenced during a study of neurological immune-mediated disorders. Study context: Secondary progressive cases numbered 3 among the roughly 34 multiple sclerosis patients, while the other 31 were relapsing-remitting.

Study-level results: Phylogenetic analysis grouped 18 of 34 multiple sclerosis patients' repertoires together, suggesting a possible repertoire signature. Expanded clones shared no CDR3 amino acid sequences across subjects, suggesting private repertoires in all groups.

Time point reported: longitudinal time-point 3. The CDR3 loop spans 16 amino acids. Germline assignment: CDR1 SEHNR and CDR2 FQNEAQ (reference sequence). Losses at the gene ends were 0 bases for V and 5 bases for J; bases not matched to a gene: 9. A 10-nucleotide random UMI tagged transcripts in template-switch 5'RACE cDNA synthesis. TCRdb processed the 5' RACE reads anew with MiXCR; each CDR3 protein has one entry. The data hold about 81,000 distinct CDR3 sequences, with about 4% observed a single time. With respect to this clonotype: Its antigen is currently unknown.

The chain uses TRBV7-9 and TRBJ2-7; 8 positions match TRBD1. The clonotype comes from a woman aged 55-69 years with multiple sclerosis. Sequenced input: PBMCs. CDR3 loop: CASSLASDRELDEQYF. The CDR3 DNA reads as TGTGCCAGCAGCTTAGCTTCGGACAGGGAGCTCGACGAGCAGTACTTC.